This entry concerns a single T cell receptor beta chain. This specimen comes from a study of Ad26.COV2.S vaccination and SARS-CoV-2 variants. Study details: Doses of Ad26.COV2.S were injected into muscle once or twice, 56 days apart.

CDR3 length equals 17 residues. CDR1 and CDR2 (germline): SGDLS, YYNGEE. The trim removed 3 bases at V and 0 bases at J, leaving 7 bases unmatched. Assay: immunoSEQ multiplex PCR; the TCRdb copy retains only in-frame clones and omits some. The profile shows under 600,000 clones, about nine tenths of them singletons. Treatment of the sample: 15 to 20 received Ad26.COV2.S at low or high dose, single or two shots; several received placebo; per-sample allocation not given. Day 63 after the first vaccine or placebo injection was the time point for sampling. As its vector, the vaccine had Ad26, which expressed Wuhan-strain SARS-CoV-2 spike.

This chain links TRBV9 with TRBJ1-3; 9 bases fit TRBD1. The clonotype comes from a person aged 18-65 years who received the Ad26.COV2.S COVID-19 vaccine or a placebo. The specimen comprised peripheral blood, sampled in a trial of Ad26.COV2.S vaccine versus placebo. The DNA for the CDR3 is TGTGCCAGCAGCGGGGGGACAGGGAAGAGCTCTGGAAACACCATATATTTT. It translates to CASSGGTGKSSGNTIYF.